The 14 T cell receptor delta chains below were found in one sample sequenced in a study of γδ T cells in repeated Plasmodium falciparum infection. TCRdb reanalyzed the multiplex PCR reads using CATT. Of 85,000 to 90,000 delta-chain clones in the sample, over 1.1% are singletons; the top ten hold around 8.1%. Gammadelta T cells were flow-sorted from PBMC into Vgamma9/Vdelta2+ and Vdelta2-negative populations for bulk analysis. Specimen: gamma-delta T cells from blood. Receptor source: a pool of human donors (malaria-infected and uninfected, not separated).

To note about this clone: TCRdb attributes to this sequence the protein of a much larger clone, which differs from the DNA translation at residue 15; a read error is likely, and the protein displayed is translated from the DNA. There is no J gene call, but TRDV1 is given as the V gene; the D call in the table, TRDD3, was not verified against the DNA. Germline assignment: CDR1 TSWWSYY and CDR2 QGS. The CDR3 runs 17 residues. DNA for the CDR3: TGTGCTCTTGGGGAACCGCCCTACGGGGGGATCCCAGATAAACCCATCTTT. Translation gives CALGEPPYGGIPDKPIF.

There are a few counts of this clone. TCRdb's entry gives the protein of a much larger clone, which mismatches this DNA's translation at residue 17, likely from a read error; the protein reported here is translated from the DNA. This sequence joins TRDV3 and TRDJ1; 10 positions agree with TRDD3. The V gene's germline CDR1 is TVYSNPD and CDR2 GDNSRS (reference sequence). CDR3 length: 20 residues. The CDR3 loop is CAFARFPTIGGYLYTDELIF. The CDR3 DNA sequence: TGTGCCTTTGCCCGGTTTCCTACCATTGGGGGATACCTGTACACCGATGAACTCATCTTT.

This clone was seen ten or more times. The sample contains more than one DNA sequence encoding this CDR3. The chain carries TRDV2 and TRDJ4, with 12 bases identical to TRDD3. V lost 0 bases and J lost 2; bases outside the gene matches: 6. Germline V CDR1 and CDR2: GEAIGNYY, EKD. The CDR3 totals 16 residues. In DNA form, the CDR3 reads TGTGCCTGTGACACCGTGGCTGGGGGATACGCTAGACCCCTGATCTTT. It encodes CACDTVAGGYARPLIF.

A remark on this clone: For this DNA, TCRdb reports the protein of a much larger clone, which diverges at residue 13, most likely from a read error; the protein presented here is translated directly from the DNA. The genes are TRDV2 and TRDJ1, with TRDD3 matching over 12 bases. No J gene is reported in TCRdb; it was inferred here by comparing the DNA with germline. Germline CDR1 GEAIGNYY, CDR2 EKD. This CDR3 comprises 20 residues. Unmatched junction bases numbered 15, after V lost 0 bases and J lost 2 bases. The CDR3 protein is CACDTLTGGYPDGMTDKLIF. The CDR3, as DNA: TGTGCCTGTGACACCCTTACTGGGGGATACCCCGACGGAATGACCGATAAACTCATCTTT.

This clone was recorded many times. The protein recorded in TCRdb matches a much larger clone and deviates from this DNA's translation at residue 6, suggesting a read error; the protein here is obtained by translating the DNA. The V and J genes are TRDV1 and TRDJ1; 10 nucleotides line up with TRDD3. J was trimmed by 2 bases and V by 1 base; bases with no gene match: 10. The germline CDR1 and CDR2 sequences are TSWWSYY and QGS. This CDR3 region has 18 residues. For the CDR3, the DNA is TGTGCTCTTGGGGAACCTTCAGTCATGGGGGATACAACCGATAAACTCATCTTT. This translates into CALGEPSVMGDTTDKLIF.

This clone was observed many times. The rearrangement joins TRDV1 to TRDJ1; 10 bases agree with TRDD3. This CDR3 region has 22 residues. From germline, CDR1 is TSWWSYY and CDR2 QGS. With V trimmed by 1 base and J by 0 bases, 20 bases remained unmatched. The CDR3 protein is CALGERIGPGDGGYLYTDKLIF. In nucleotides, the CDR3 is TGTGCTCTTGGGGAACGGATCGGACCTGGAGATGGGGGATACTTGTACACCGATAAACTCATCTTT.

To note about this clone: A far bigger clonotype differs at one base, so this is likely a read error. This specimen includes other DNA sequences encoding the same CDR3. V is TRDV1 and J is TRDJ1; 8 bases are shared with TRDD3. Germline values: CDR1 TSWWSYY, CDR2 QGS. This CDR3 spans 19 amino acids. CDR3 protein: CALGEVLSVRGYQKLKLIF. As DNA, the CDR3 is TGTGCTCTTGGGGAAGTGTTATCCGTGAGGGGATACCAGAAACTTAAACTCATTTTT.

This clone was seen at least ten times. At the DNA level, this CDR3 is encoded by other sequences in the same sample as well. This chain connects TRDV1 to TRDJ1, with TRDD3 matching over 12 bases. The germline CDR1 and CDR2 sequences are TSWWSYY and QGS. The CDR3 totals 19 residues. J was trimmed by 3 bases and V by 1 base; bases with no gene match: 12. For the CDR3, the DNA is TGTGCTCTTGGGGAACGAGACTTCCTACTGGGGGATACTTCCGATAAACTCATCTTT. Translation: CALGERDFLLGDTSDKLIF.

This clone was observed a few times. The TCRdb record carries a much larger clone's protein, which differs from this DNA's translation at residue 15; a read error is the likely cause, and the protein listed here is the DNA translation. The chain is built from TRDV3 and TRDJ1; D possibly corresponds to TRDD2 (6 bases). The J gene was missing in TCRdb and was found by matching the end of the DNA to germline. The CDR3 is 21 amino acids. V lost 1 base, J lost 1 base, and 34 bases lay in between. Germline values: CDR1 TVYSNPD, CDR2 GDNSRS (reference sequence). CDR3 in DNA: TGTGCCTTTAAACACTCCTACCGGCGTGGTGGGGTCGTGGGGTGCACCGATAAACTCATCTTT. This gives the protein CAFKHSYRRGGVVGCTDKLIF.

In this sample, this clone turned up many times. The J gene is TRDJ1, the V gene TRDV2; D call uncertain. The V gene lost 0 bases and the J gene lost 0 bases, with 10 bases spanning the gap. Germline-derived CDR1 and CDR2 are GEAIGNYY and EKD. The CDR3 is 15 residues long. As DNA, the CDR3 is TGTGCCTGTGACACCGGAAACCCGTACACCGATAAACTCATCTTT. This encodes CACDTGNPYTDKLIF.

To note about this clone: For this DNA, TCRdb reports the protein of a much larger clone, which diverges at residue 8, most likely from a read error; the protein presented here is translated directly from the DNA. CDR3 region: CALGRGMGDKLIF. The CDR3 DNA follows: TGTGCTCTTGGTAGGGGGATGGGCGATAAACTCATCTTT. The chain recombines TRDV1 with TRDJ1, with 7 bases lining up with TRDD3. Germline trimming cut 6 bases from V and 4 bases from J; bases unmatched to any gene: 5. There are 13 residues in the CDR3. Germline loops: CDR1 TSWWSYY, CDR2 QGS.

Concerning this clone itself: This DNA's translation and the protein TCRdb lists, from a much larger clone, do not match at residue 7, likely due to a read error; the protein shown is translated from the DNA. CDR3 amino acids: CALGEGPRRWGIGLDYPKLIF. The CDR3 DNA sequence: TGTGCTCTTGGGGAGGGACCACGTAGGTGGGGGATCGGCCTTGATTATCCCAAACTCATCTTT. The chain links TRDV1 to TRDJ1; TRDD3 aligns across 8 bases. The J gene was missing in TCRdb and was found by matching the end of the DNA to germline. This CDR3 is built from 21 residues. The germline CDR1 and CDR2 sequences are TSWWSYY and QGS. The J segment lost 8 bases and the V segment lost 3 bases, leaving 29 bases of the junction unmatched.

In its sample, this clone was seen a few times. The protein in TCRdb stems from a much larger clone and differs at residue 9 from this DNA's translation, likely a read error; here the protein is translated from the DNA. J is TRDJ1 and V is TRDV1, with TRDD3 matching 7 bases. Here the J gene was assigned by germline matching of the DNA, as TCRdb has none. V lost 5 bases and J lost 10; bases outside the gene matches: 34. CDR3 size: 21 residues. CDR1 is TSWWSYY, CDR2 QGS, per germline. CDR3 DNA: TGTGCTCTTGGGCCCCCACGGCCCTCCCTCCAAGATTTACTGGGGATGATGGGACTCATCTTT. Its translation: CALGPPRPSLQDLLGMMGLIF.

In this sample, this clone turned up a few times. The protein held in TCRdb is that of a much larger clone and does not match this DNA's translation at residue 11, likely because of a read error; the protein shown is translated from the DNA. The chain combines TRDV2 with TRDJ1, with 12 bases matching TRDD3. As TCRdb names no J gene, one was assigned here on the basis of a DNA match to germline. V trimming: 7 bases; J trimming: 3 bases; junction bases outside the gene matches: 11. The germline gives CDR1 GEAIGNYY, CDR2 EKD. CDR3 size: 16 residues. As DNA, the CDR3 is TGTGCCTGGGGATTCTCGTACTGGGGGATACCCGATAAACTCATCTTT. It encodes CAWGFSYWGIPDKLIF.